The 29 T cell receptor beta chains below come from one sample, sequenced in a study of cytomegalovirus exposure and HLA in healthy donors (dated 2017 in TCRdb). The library was obtained by the immunoSEQ multiplex PCR assay. A mixture of 60 forward primers for TCR Vbeta segments and 13 reverse primers for TCR Jbeta segments was used in the multiplex PCR. Sourced from immuneACCESS, this table was stored by TCRdb with only in-frame sequences that have V and J called. A share of the clones is absent; for the studies checked, an unresolved V gene accounts for under half, and the remainder has no known explanation. This sample gives more than 90,000 clones in total; roughly 74% of them show up just once. Of the sample, roughly 0.87% is held by the ten largest clones. The material sequenced was PBMCs. These receptors were collected from a woman aged 30 to 39 in good health and CMV-seronegative.

The chain carries TRBV7-9 and TRBJ2-1; 10 nucleotides match TRBD1. J gave up 6 bases and V 8 bases, and 4 bases lay outside the gene matches. The germline CDR1 and CDR2 sequences are SEHNR and FQNEAQ (reference sequence). The CDR3 consists of 13 residues. Here the CDR3 reads CASGDRGVNEQFF. The CDR3 DNA sequence: TGTGCCAGCGGGGACAGGGGTGTCAATGAGCAGTTCTTC.

The chain links TRBV6-5 to TRBJ1-2; D remains unclear. The CDR3 is 13 amino acids. Looked up from germline, CDR1 is MNHEY and CDR2 is SVGAGI. V was cut by 0 bases and J by 9 bases, with 11 bases left in between. Written as DNA, the CDR3 is TGTGCCAGCAGTTACTCGGCGGCCAAGAGCTACACCTTC. This translates into CASSYSAAKSYTF.

J is TRBJ1-1 and V is TRBV29-1; D ambiguous. The CDR3 loop spans 14 amino acids. Germline loops: CDR1 SQVTM, CDR2 ANQGSEA. Trimming took off 3 bases at V and 1 base at J, with 12 bases between the two ends. The CDR3 is CSVDGVTWNTEAFF. The CDR3 coding sequence is TGCAGCGTTGATGGTGTAACTTGGAACACTGAAGCTTTCTTT. Full variable domain (remainder filled in from reference TRBV29-1 and TRBJ1-1): SAVISQKPSRDICQRGTSLTIQCQVDSQVTMMFWYRQQPGQSLTLIATANQGSEATYESGFVIDKFPISRPNLTFSTLTVSNMSPEDSSIYLCSVDGVTWNTEAFFGQGTRLTVV.

The chain uses TRBV27 and TRBJ2-1; 14 bases align to TRBD2. Germline-derived CDR1 and CDR2 are MNHEY and SMNVEV (reference sequence). The CDR3 spans 16 residues. The ends lost 4 bases at V and 9 bases at J; junction bases unmatched: 8. The CDR3 loop reads CASSSQPGLAGVEQFF. CDR3 coding DNA: TGTGCCAGCAGTTCTCAACCGGGACTAGCGGGGGTTGAGCAGTTCTTC.

The chain has TRBV4-2 and TRBJ1-1, with a weak D call TRBD1 (5 bases). The CDR3 is made up of 15 amino acids. The V end lost 4 bases, the J end lost 0 bases, and 12 bases lay between the germline ends. Germline-derived CDR1 and CDR2 are LGHNA and YNFKEQ. The chain's CDR3 is CASSPMDTLNTEAFF. In DNA, the CDR3 is TGTGCCAGCAGCCCGATGGACACGCTGAACACTGAAGCTTTCTTT.

The chain couples TRBV12-5 to TRBJ1-5; D perhaps matches TRBD1 (6 bases). This CDR3 region has 13 residues. Trimming removed 5 bases from V and 4 bases from J, with 9 bases in between. Germline V gene data show CDR1 as LGHNT and CDR2 as FRNRAP. The CDR3 sequence: CASGRTANQPQHF. The DNA for the CDR3 is TGTGCTAGTGGTAGGACAGCTAATCAGCCCCAGCATTTT.

The chain combines TRBV4-2 with TRBJ1-5; D perhaps matches TRBD1 (6 bases). Germline V gene data show CDR1 as LGHNA and CDR2 as YNFKEQ. Trimming pared 1 base from V and 5 bases from J, leaving 9 bases between. The CDR3 has 14 amino acids. Written as DNA, the CDR3 is TGTGCCAGCAGCCAAGGACAGGTGGATCAGCCCCAGCATTTT. As protein: CASSQGQVDQPQHF.

The rearrangement joins TRBV19 to TRBJ2-4; 14 nucleotides agree with TRBD2. The V segment lost 7 bases and the J segment 3 bases; nucleotides outside the gene matches: 8. This CDR3 contains 17 residues. CDR1 and CDR2 from the germline V gene are LNHDA and SQIVND (reference sequence). CDR3 region: CASTRLAGGKGKNIQYF. CDR3 in DNA: TGTGCCAGTACCCGACTAGCGGGAGGGAAGGGCAAAAACATTCAGTACTTC.

The V call is TRBV4-3, the J call TRBJ1-2; D unresolved. This CDR3 is 18 amino acids long. The V gene's germline CDR1 is LGHNA and CDR2 YSLEER. The V end was cut by 1 base, the J end by 6 bases, with 24 bases between. The CDR3 DNA reads as TGCGCCAGCAGCCAAGGGTATGGTAAGGTGCTTTCCGGGGATGGCTACACCTTC. Translated: CASSQGYGKVLSGDGYTF.

This clone was seen only a few times. This rearrangement joins TRBV11-2 to TRBJ1-2, with D unresolved. The germline V and J ends were trimmed by 3 bases and 6 bases, with 20 bases remaining between them. The CDR3 spans 16 residues. Germline CDR1 reads SGHAT; CDR2 reads FQNNGV. The CDR3 protein is CASSLIRLPREDGYTF. The CDR3 coding sequence is TGTGCCAGCAGCTTGATTCGACTTCCGCGGGAGGATGGCTACACCTTC. The full variable domain, completed using reference TRBV11-2 and TRBJ1-2, is EAGVAQSPRYKIIEKRQSVAFWCNPISGHATLYWYQQILGQGPKLLIQFQNNGVVDDSQLPKDRFSAERLKGVDSTLKIQPAKLEDSAVYLCASSLIRLPREDGYTFGSGTRLTVV.

This clone was seen once. V usage is TRBV7-2 and J usage is TRBJ2-2; no definite D call. The germline gives CDR1 SGHTA, CDR2 FQGNSA. The V end lost 0 bases, the J end lost 6 bases, and 14 bases lay between the germline ends. The CDR3 runs to 16 residues. The CDR3 protein is CASSLAFSQSAGELFF. The CDR3, as DNA: TGTGCCAGCAGCTTAGCATTTTCACAGTCGGCCGGGGAGCTGTTTTTT. Using reference TRBV7-2 and TRBJ2-2 for the parts outside the CDR3, the full variable domain is GAGVSQSPSNKVTEKGKDVELRCDPISGHTALYWYRQSLGQGLEFLIYFQGNSAPDKSGLPSDRFSAERTGGSVSTLTIQRTQQEDSAVYLCASSLAFSQSAGELFFGEGSRLTVL.

The gene calls are TRBV4-3 and TRBJ2-2, with 8 bases identical to TRBD1. With V trimmed by 0 bases and J by 3 bases, 15 bases remained unmatched. This CDR3 contains 20 residues. CDR1 is LGHNA, CDR2 YSLEER, per germline. The chain's CDR3 is CASSQEGGGQGIIDTGELFF. In nucleotides, the CDR3 is TGCGCCAGCAGCCAAGAGGGGGGAGGACAGGGAATTATCGACACCGGGGAGCTGTTTTTT.

The CDR3 region has the DNA TGTGCCAGCAGTGAACGGGGGAATCAGCCCCAGCATTTT. This gives the protein CASSERGNQPQHF. The genes are TRBV6-1 and TRBJ1-5; TRBD1 might be the D (5 bases). The germline CDR1 and CDR2 sequences are MNHNS and SASEGT. The V gene lost 2 bases and the J gene lost 4 bases, with 6 bases spanning the gap. This CDR3 is built from 13 residues.

This clone was recorded a few times. The V gene is TRBV4-3, the J gene TRBJ1-5, with D hard to call. This CDR3 comprises 15 residues. Germline loops: CDR1 LGHNA, CDR2 YSLEER. V dropped 2 bases and J dropped 0 bases, with 8 bases sitting between them. CDR3 nucleotides: TGCGCCAGCAGCCAACAAGTAGATAGCAATCAGCCCCAGCATTTT. Protein product: CASSQQVDSNQPQHF.

The chain recombines TRBV5-1 with TRBJ2-1, with a weak D call TRBD1 (6 bases). Germline assignment: CDR1 SGHRS and CDR2 YFSETQ. CDR3 size: 13 residues. Trimming left V 4 bases short and J 9 bases short, with 14 bases between. The DNA for the CDR3 is TGCGCCAGCAGCGCAGGACAGTCCCCTGAGCAGTTCTTC. Its protein product is CASSAGQSPEQFF. Drawing the rest from reference TRBV5-1 and TRBJ2-1, the complete variable domain is KAGVTQTPRYLIKTRGQQVTLSCSPISGHRSVSWYQQTPGQGLQFLFEYFSETQRNKGNFPGRFSGRQFSNSRSEMNVSTLELGDSALYLCASSAGQSPEQFFGPGTRLTVL.

The chain has TRBV7-8 and TRBJ1-6; the D is unclear. The CDR3 runs to 15 residues. The V gene lost 2 bases and the J gene lost 7 bases, with 12 bases spanning the gap. Germline CDR1 is SGHVS and CDR2 is FQNEAQ. As DNA, the CDR3 is TGTGCCAGCAGCTTATTCGACGGGGAGAATTCACCCCTCCACTTT. It is translated as CASSLFDGENSPLHF.

V usage is TRBV6-5 and J usage is TRBJ2-4, with a weak D call TRBD2 (7 bases). Trimming cost V 6 bases and J 10 bases, with 22 bases left between them. The CDR3 contains 15 residues. Germline V gene sequence: CDR1 MNHEY, CDR2 SVGAGI. CDR3 in amino acids: CASSPSGGGDRIQYF. In DNA form, the CDR3 reads TGTGCCAGCAGCCCTAGCGGAGGGGGAGATAGGATTCAGTACTTC.

CDR3 sequence reads: CASSYRGPAQPQHF. CDR3 DNA: TGTGCCAGCAGTTACCGGGGTCCCGCTCAGCCCCAGCATTTT. The chain combines TRBV6-5 with TRBJ1-5; no clear D. This CDR3 has 14 residues. Germline values: CDR1 MNHEY, CDR2 SVGAGI. V lost 2 bases to trimming and J lost 6 bases, with 11 bases between them.

V gene TRBV6-5 combines with J gene TRBJ1-2, with 9 bases matching TRBD1. The CDR3 is 14 residues long. V gave up 8 bases and J gave up 7 bases; unmatched junction bases: 11. Germline CDR1 MNHEY, CDR2 SVGAGI. The CDR3: CASASGTGRTGYTF. CDR3 bases: TGTGCCAGCGCTTCAGGGACAGGGAGAACTGGCTACACCTTC.

The J gene is TRBJ1-1, the V gene TRBV2, with D possibly TRBD1 on 6 matching bases. Trimming shortened V by 5 bases and J by 4 bases, and 14 bases separated the two germline ends. The germline CDR1 and CDR2 sequences are SNHLY and FYNNEI. CDR3 size: 14 residues. The CDR3 spells CASSRQVEFTEAFF. The CDR3 coding sequence is TGTGCCAGCAGTCGACAGGTTGAGTTCACTGAAGCTTTCTTT.

J is TRBJ1-1 and V is TRBV29-1; D possibly corresponds to TRBD1 (6 bases). The ends were cut back, 6 bases at V and 1 base at J, with 15 bases in the middle. The CDR3 is 14 amino acids. Germline values: CDR1 SQVTM, CDR2 ANQGSEA. The CDR3 loop is CSVHSRTANTEAFF. The DNA of the CDR3 is TGCAGCGTCCACAGCCGGACAGCGAACACTGAAGCTTTCTTT.

The chain links TRBV6-5 to TRBJ1-1; possible D gene TRBD1, 6 bases. Germline assignment: CDR1 MNHEY and CDR2 SVGAGI. This CDR3 has 15 amino acids. Trimming took 2 bases from V and 0 from J, leaving 10 bases between them. The CDR3 coding sequence is TGTGCCAGCAGTTACACGGGACACATGAACACTGAAGCTTTCTTT. Amino acid sequence: CASSYTGHMNTEAFF.

The chain employs TRBV7-2 and TRBJ1-5; weak D call: TRBD1 (6 bases). Trimming took off 5 bases at V and 0 bases at J, with 20 bases between the two ends. Germline values: CDR1 SGHTA, CDR2 FQGNSA. This CDR3 comprises 18 residues. The CDR3 coding sequence is TGTGCCAGCAGCCAGGGGCCCAGCGCGGCCTATAGCAATCAGCCCCAGCATTTT. Translation: CASSQGPSAAYSNQPQHF.

The chain links TRBV30 to TRBJ1-2; TRBD1 agrees at 8 bases. The V gene's germline CDR1 is GTSNPN and CDR2 SVGIG (reference sequence). Germline trimming cut 2 bases from V and 4 bases from J; bases unmatched to any gene: 6. This CDR3 comprises 14 residues. The CDR3 reads CAWSPFTGGYGYTF. CDR3 in DNA: TGTGCCTGGAGTCCCTTTACAGGGGGCTATGGCTACACCTTC.

This sequence joins TRBV2 and TRBJ2-2; D is uncertain. V lost 6 bases to trimming and J lost 1 base, with 6 bases between them. CDR1 and CDR2 (germline): SNHLY, FYNNEI. This CDR3 has 13 residues. This CDR3 is CASRVENTGELFF. Here the CDR3 DNA reads TGTGCCAGCAGGGTAGAGAACACCGGGGAGCTGTTTTTT. The full variable domain, completed using reference TRBV2 and TRBJ2-2, is EPEVTQTPSHQVTQMGQEVILRCVPISNHLYFYWYRQILGQKVEFLVSFYNNEISEKSEIFDDQFSVERPDGSNFTLKIRSTKLEDSAMYFCASRVENTGELFFGEGSRLTVL.

This sequence joins TRBV13 and TRBJ1-2; D is unclear. Germline values: CDR1 PRHDT, CDR2 FYEKMQ (reference sequence). The CDR3 totals 15 residues. The ends were cut back, 5 bases at V and 9 bases at J, with 22 bases in the middle. CDR3: CASSRRGPELWSYTF. In DNA, the CDR3 is TGTGCCAGCAGCCGGCGAGGGCCTGAACTATGGAGCTACACCTTC.

This clone has a single count. V usage is TRBV7-2 and J usage is TRBJ1-1; 9 bases are shared with TRBD1. V was pared by 4 bases and J by 6 bases, with 6 bases of the junction left unmatched. The length of the CDR3 is 14 residues. Germline V CDR1 and CDR2: SGHTA, FQGNSA. CDR3 residues: CASSSQGARAEAFF. The CDR3 DNA reads TGTGCCAGCAGCTCACAGGGGGCGCGCGCTGAAGCTTTCTTT. The full variable domain, completed using reference TRBV7-2 and TRBJ1-1, is GAGVSQSPSNKVTEKGKDVELRCDPISGHTALYWYRQSLGQGLEFLIYFQGNSAPDKSGLPSDRFSAERTGGSVSTLTIQRTQQEDSAVYLCASSSQGARAEAFFGQGTRLTVV.

The chain has TRBV4-3 and TRBJ2-2, with D perhaps TRBD2 (6 bases). Per the germline V gene, CDR1 is LGHNA and CDR2 is YSLEER. CDR3 size: 16 residues. Trimming took off 3 bases at V and 4 bases at J, with 15 bases between the two ends. CDR3 in amino acids: CASSHPSAGGTGELFF. CDR3 nucleotides: TGCGCCAGCAGCCACCCTAGCGCCGGTGGCACCGGGGAGCTGTTTTTT.

The V gene is TRBV19, the J gene TRBJ2-1, with TRBD2 identical over 9 bases. Germline V gene data show CDR1 as LNHDA and CDR2 as SQIVND (reference sequence). J gave up 9 bases and V 7 bases, and 10 bases lay outside the gene matches. The CDR3 has 14 amino acids. The CDR3 protein is CASKRVAGDGEQFF. DNA of the CDR3: TGTGCCAGTAAAAGAGTAGCGGGAGATGGTGAGCAGTTCTTC. The full variable domain, completed using reference TRBV19 and TRBJ2-1, is DGGITQSPKYLFRKEGQNVTLSCEQNLNHDAMYWYRQDPGQGLRLIYYSQIVNDFQKGDIAEGYSVSREKKESFPLTVTSAQKNPTAFYLCASKRVAGDGEQFFGPGTRLTVL.